This T cell receptor (beta chain) was recorded in a study of neoadjuvant anti-PD-1 for oral cavity cancer. Produced via immunoSEQ multiplex PCR; TCRdb's table is partial and in-frame only. The sample lists over 15,000 clones, over 65% occurring once. Blood cells were analyzed directly, without culture or expansion. Only a few counts were recorded for this clone. Germline loops: CDR1 LNHDA, CDR2 SQIVND (reference sequence). The CDR3 runs 15 residues. V gave up 10 bases and J gave up 0 bases, with 18 bases separating them. The receptor's source is a person aged 35-79 years with oral cavity squamous cell carcinoma. The chain uses TRBV19 and TRBJ1-2; D remains ambiguous. This material consisted of PBMCs, taken before nivolumab (anti-PD-1) treatment. CDR3 in amino acids: CATTPGPGSNYGYTF. In nucleotides, the CDR3 is TGTGCCACCACCCCGGGCCCCGGGTCTAACTATGGCTACACCTTC.